This T cell receptor beta chain was retrieved from a study of neurological immune-mediated disorders (dated by TCRdb to the late 2010s). A note on the overall study: Among the approximately 34 multiple sclerosis patients, 31 had relapsing-remitting MS and 3 had secondary progressive MS. The study compared peripheral blood TCR-beta repertoires of HTLV-I-associated myelopathy (HAM/TSP) patients, multiple sclerosis patients and healthy controls using UMI-based sequencing. The roughly 110 TCR-beta libraries covered PBMC samples along with longitudinal samples, technical triplicates, and paired sorted CD4+ and CD8+ T-cell subsets. Of the 60 to 70 subjects in the cohort, approximately 15 were HAM/TSP patients, about 35 were multiple sclerosis patients, and about 20 were healthy controls. Study-level results and caveats: No identical CDR3 amino acid sequences were found to be shared among expanded clones across subjects, suggesting that TCR-beta repertoires were private in all groups. Phylogenetic analysis grouped repertoires from 18 of 34 MS patients into a cluster of related CDR3 sequences, suggesting a possible repertoire-level signature. TCR clonal expansion was greatest in HAM/TSP patients and smallest in MS patients, who ranked below even healthy controls. No association of the MS cluster with clinical or MRI features was observed, and the need for larger cohorts was stated by the authors.

V is clipped by 7 bases and J by 5 bases, and the sequence between their germline boundaries is 17 bases long. CDR1 and CDR2 are read off the germline V gene (reference sequence) as DFQATT and SNEGSKA. The CDR3 holds 14 amino acids from the cysteine to the phenylalanine. Here the CDR3 DNA is all that survives: 42 bases in frame from base 1. For unsorted PBMC libraries, 2 million PBMCs were used after storage in RNAlater at -80 degrees C until RNA extraction. The multiple sclerosis patients were enrolled in a US clinical protocol that used magnetic resonance imaging to evaluate disease progression. PBMCs were separated from peripheral blood using Ficoll-Hypaque density gradient centrifugation and then cryopreserved in liquid nitrogen. The table lists this clonotype with many counts. Its cognate antigen has yet to be identified. One base away there is no much larger clone; base qualities are not given.

cDNA synthesis used template-switch 5'RACE with a primer carrying a 10-nucleotide random unique molecular identifier tagging each TCR transcript. Over 180 million TCR-beta sequences, covering 15-18 subjects, were produced in each sequencing run. The RNeasy kit was used to extract total RNA. TCR-beta VDJ regions were amplified with primers for the TCR constant region and the 5'RACE anchor, using the KAPA Real-time Library Amplification kit. A first PCR added sample indexes and Illumina adaptors, after which a second PCR increased the library yield. After Ampure bead purification, the roughly 650 bp TCR product was size-selected on a 2% E-gel SizeSelection system. Before pooling, library quality was assessed on a Bioanalyzer, concentration was determined with Qubit, and library quantification was performed with the Kapa Library Quantification kit. Paired-end 2 x 150 bp sequencing of the libraries was performed on an Illumina HiSeq 2500. To increase sequence diversity, about 25-31% phiX was spiked into each library pool. The original pipeline was this. The quality-filtered reads were processed with the UMI-based MiGEC pipeline, whose error correction step removed more than 90% of the raw TCR sequences. IMGT germline references were used for alignment of VDJ genes, and clonotypes were defined by a unique CDR3 amino acid sequence together with V-J genes. Clonal expansion, Shannon diversity, and CDR3 relatedness (CalcPairwiseDistances, ClusterSamples) were evaluated with VDJtools, and phylogenetic trees were built with CLCbio workbench. Expanded clones were defined as having at least 8 unique UMIs, based on coefficient-of-variation modelling across technical triplicates. The public reads were reprocessed in TCRdb via fastp at Q25 and MiXCR, keeping in-frame beta chains. Each record represents a unique CDR3 protein, reported with the most common genes and DNA among its rows. The V and J calls were not made by the authors but by TCRdb's processing. The sample table holds 45,000 to 50,000 distinct CDR3 sequences, of which 3% to 3.5% were seen once. The ten top clones hold over 13% of the sample.

Recombination linked TRBV20-1 to TRBJ2-2; the D gene could be TRBD1 or TRBD2, each one agreeing over 6 bases. This sequence originates from a woman in her fifties or sixties with multiple sclerosis. What was sequenced was PBMCs. CDR3 loop: CSGSDRRGTGELFF. The DNA reads as follows: TGCAGTGGGAGTGACAGGAGGGGAACCGGGGAGCTGTTTTTT.